This TCR beta chain emerged from a study of regulatory T cells in long-lasting Graves disease (dated by TCRdb to the early 2020s). Turning to the overall study: Persistent Graves' disease was defined as antithyroid drug treatment for over 5 years with persistently positive TSH receptor autoantibodies. The study was registered as a clinical trial and conducted in China. TCR sequencing covered around 13 persistent and about 20 newly diagnosed Graves' disease patients, 33 samples in total. Persistent Graves' disease patients in the clinical cohort had taken antithyroid drugs for approximately 10 years on average. Persistent Graves' disease patients were compared with newly diagnosed Graves' disease patients by peripheral blood TCR sequencing and RNA sequencing. Broader findings and caveats from the paper: Compared with newly diagnosed patients, persistent Graves' disease patients had lower TCR Shannon entropy and fewer highly expanded clones, which suggests clonal expansion. The authors acknowledged the small sample size as a limitation that may reduce accuracy. Sequencing and analysis were restricted to the TCR beta chain. Only peripheral blood was studied, because thyroid tissue, the primary lesion, was inaccessible. A larger number of public clonotypes was shared among persistent patients (approximately 3,000) than among newly diagnosed patients (around 970). TRBV28, TRBJ1-2 and TRBJ2-5 were preferentially used in persistent disease, while TRBV20-1 and TRBJ2-1 were favored in newly diagnosed disease.

This clonotype showed up many times. The antigen this receptor binds is unknown. Base quality data are lacking; no much larger clone is found one base away. Taken with the paper, the label for time point translates to: persistent/refractory GD, antithyroid drugs over 5 years with positive TRAb. For both TCR sequencing and RNA sequencing, RNA was extracted from PBMCs using TRIzol. The diagnosis of Graves' disease was made according to American Thyroid Association guidelines. The patients came from an endocrinology department in Xi'an, China. Each patient gave 8.5 to 9.5 milliliters of peripheral blood, collected in an EDTA anticoagulant tube. Ficoll Paque Plus density gradient separation was used to isolate PBMCs, and no further T cell sorting was performed. An Agilent 2100 Bioanalyzer and agarose gel were used to check RNA quality, and a NanoDrop 2000 was used to measure RNA concentration. Libraries were built with multiplex PCR. Sequencing relied on an Illumina HiSeq 4000. To build TCR beta libraries, CDR3 regions were amplified by Arm-PCR using iRepertoire HTBI primers. PCR products were gel purified before sequencing. Regarding the original processing steps: Gene usage analysis of CDR3 amino acid clonotypes relied on the 55 to 80 TRBV and about 15 TRBJ segments identified across samples. COPE and FqMerger were used to merge the filtered high-quality paired reads into contigs. BLAST was used to align contigs to IMGT TRBV, TRBD and TRBJ reference genes, and CDR3 was defined according to IMGT. Clonotypes above 0.1% frequency were classified as highly expanded clones. Repertoire diversity was measured by Shannon entropy, and V-J evenness by the Gini coefficient. A clonotype found in more than one individual was treated as public. TCRdb reprocessed the public reads (quality trimming at Q25 with fastp, clone calling with MiXCR) and kept in-frame beta chains. Identical CDR3 proteins give one entry, which carries the most common genes and DNA. For this entry, the V and J calls and clone size follow TCRdb and not the study's own pipeline. This sample is represented by 350,000 to 450,000 distinct CDR3 sequences; 20% to 25% of them were singletons. The ten largest clonotypes hold under 35% of the sample.

CDR1 MNHEY and CDR2 SMNVEV are derived from the germline V gene (reference sequence). A distance of 14 bases separates the germline ends of V and J, which lose 6 bases and 6 bases respectively. The CDR3, cysteine through phenylalanine, is 14 amino acids long. Of the read, only the CDR3 DNA is kept; its 42 bases are in frame from base 1. This specimen was peripheral blood mononuclear cells (PBMCs), taken when the disease was refractory, from a patient treated with antithyroid drugs. Recombination connected TRBV27 to TRBJ2-2, and TRBD1 may be the D gene, going by 6 matching bases. This clonotype was sampled from a middle-aged woman with Graves disease. Donor details come from another sample of the same person, matched by shared clones. The CDR3 sequence is CASSTGILPGELFF. The DNA sequence reads TGTGCCAGCAGCACAGGGATTTTACCCGGGGAGCTGTTTTTT.